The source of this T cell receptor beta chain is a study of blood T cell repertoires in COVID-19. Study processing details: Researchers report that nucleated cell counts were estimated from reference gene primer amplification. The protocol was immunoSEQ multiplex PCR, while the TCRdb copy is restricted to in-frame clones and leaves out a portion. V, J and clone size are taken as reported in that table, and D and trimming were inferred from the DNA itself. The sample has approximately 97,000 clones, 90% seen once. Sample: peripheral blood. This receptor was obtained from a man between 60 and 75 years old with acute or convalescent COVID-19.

The CDR3: CASSLQGTMNTEAFF. The CDR3 DNA sequence: TGTGCCAGCAGCTTACAGGGGACTATGAACACTGAAGCTTTCTTT. The rearrangement joins TRBV7-2 to TRBJ1-1, with D possibly matching TRBD1 (6 bases). V was cut by 2 bases and J by 0 bases, with 10 bases left in between. In germline, CDR1 is SGHTA, CDR2 FQGNSA. CDR3 size: 15 residues.